Listed below are T cell receptor beta chains from one sample, sequenced in a study of blood T cells in healthy people across ages. MiXCR, applied by TCRdb to the 5' RACE reads, yields one record per CDR3 protein. The top ten clones hold 2% to 2.5% of a sample with roughly 2 million distinct CDR3 sequences, roughly 52% of them seen once. Sequencing input: blood. These receptor sequences come from a woman aged 40 to 55 in good health. CDR3s include the opening cysteine and the closing phenylalanine or tryptophan. A D gene is named only where the DNA matches it firmly. Size is omitted from some rows. Given values are once, few, many or a class for expanded clones.

V	J	size	D	DNA	CDR3
TRBV29-1	TRBJ2-3	once	TRBD2	TGCAGCGTTGAACTCCTCGGGGGGTTAGGTACGCAGTATTTT	CSVELLGGLGTQYF
TRBV29-1	TRBJ2-7	-	-	TGCAGCGTTGGGGGGTCTAGCGTATACGAGCAGTACTTC	CSVGGSSVYEQYF
TRBV11-3	TRBJ2-3	-	TRBD2	TGTGCCAACAGCTCAGCGGGGGGCGACACAGATACGCAGTATTTT	CANSSAGGDTDTQYF
TRBV29-1	TRBJ2-3	-	-	TGCAGCGTTGGCAATAGTCGGGCGATTGGAGATACGCAGTATTTT	CSVGNSRAIGDTQYF
TRBV20-1	TRBJ2-7	-	-	TGCAGTGCTAGAGATCCGACAGGATCTCACGAGCAGTACTTC	CSARDPTGSHEQYF
TRBV28	TRBJ1-2	-	-	TGTGCCAGCAGTTTACCCCGGGTAGGGGACTATGGCTACACCTTC	CASSLPRVGDYGYTF
TRBV9	TRBJ2-3	-	-	TGTGCCAGCAGCGTGAGCCCCTGGGCAGGGGGCACAGATACGCAGTATTTT	CASSVSPWAGGTDTQYF
TRBV7-8	TRBJ1-4	-	-	TGTGCCAGCAGCTCGACAACCGGGGTAATGGGCGAAAAACTGTTTTTT	CASSSTTGVMGEKLFF
TRBV4-1	TRBJ1-2	-	-	TGCGCCAGCAGCCAAGCCCAGGGTGGGTACTATAGCTACACCTTC	CASSQAQGGYYSYTF
TRBV7-2	TRBJ2-1	many	-	TGTGCCAGCAGCTTAGCTGGGATAAGGGAGCAGTTCTTC	CASSLAGIREQFF
TRBV9	TRBJ1-2	-	-	TGTGCCAGCAGCGTAGATGGGGGGACCTATGGCTACACCTTC	CASSVDGGTYGYTF
TRBV12-3/TRBV12-4	TRBJ2-4	few	TRBD1	TGTGCCAGCAGTCAGACAGGGATTGAGCAGTACTTC	CASSQTGIEQYF
TRBV20-1	TRBJ2-5	-	TRBD2	TGCAGTGCTAGTCTCTCACGGGGGGGCAATGAGCAGTACTTC	CSASLSRGGNEQYF
TRBV15	TRBJ2-5	-	-	TGTGCCACCATGGGCCATTCGGATGAGCAGTACTTC	CATMGHSDEQYF
TRBV6-2/TRBV6-3	TRBJ2-1	-	-	TGTGCCAGCAGCCCCGATGGGGTCTCCAATGAGCAGTTCTTC	CASSPDGVSNEQFF
TRBV3-1	TRBJ2-6	-	-	TGTGCCAGCAGCCCCCTGACGGGTGGCTCTGGGGCCAACGTCCTGACTTTC	CASSPLTGGSGANVLTF
TRBV2	TRBJ2-5	-	-	TGTGCCAGCATTGGGGAGACCCAAGAGACCCAGTACTTC	CASIGETQETQYF
TRBV6-1	TRBJ2-1	-	-	TGTGCCAGCACCCAGGCTGGGGTGGCGGCAGGGGACAAGCAGTTCTTC	CASTQAGVAAGDKQFF
TRBV28	TRBJ2-4	-	-	TGTGCCAGCAGTCCGAAGGGGGACATAATTGGCCAAAACATTCAGTACTTC	CASSPKGDIIGQNIQYF
TRBV6-5	TRBJ2-7	-	-	TGTGCCAGCACTAACGTTGGGAGCTCCTACGAGCAGTACTTC	CASTNVGSSYEQYF
TRBV5-6	TRBJ2-7	-	TRBD1	TGTGCCAGCAGCTTGTACGGACAGGGTAGCTACGAGCAGTACTTC	CASSLYGQGSYEQYF
TRBV6-5	TRBJ1-6	-	-	TGTGCCAGCAGTGATCGAGAATCGAAGTATAATTCACCCCTCCACTTT	CASSDRESKYNSPLHF
TRBV20-1	TRBJ2-5	-	-	TGCAGTGCTAGAGTTAGGGGCTCACAAGAGACCCAGTACTTC	CSARVRGSQETQYF
TRBV7-2	TRBJ1-4	-	-	TGTGCCAGCAGCTTAGCGGGGCGGGCAACTAATGAAAACCTGTTTTTT	CASSLAGRATNENLFF
TRBV2	TRBJ1-4	-	-	TGTGCCAGCCACAGCCTACATAATGAAAAACTGTTTTTT	CASHSLHNEKLFF
TRBV20-1	TRBJ2-1	-	TRBD2	TGCAGTGCTCCGACTAGCAACTACAATGAGCAGTTCTTC	CSAPTSNYNEQFF
TRBV20-1	TRBJ1-2	-	TRBD1	TGCAGTGCTAGTAACAGGGGCTCTAACTATGGCTACACCTTC	CSASNRGSNYGYTF
TRBV5-1	TRBJ1-1	-	-	TGCGCCAGCAGCTTGAGGGAAGAGGACACTGAAGCTTTCTTT	CASSLREEDTEAFF
TRBV27	TRBJ1-2	-	-	TGTGCCATCTCGCGGGGCGCGGGCTATGGCTACACCTTC	CAISRGAGYGYTF
TRBV28	TRBJ2-4	once	TRBD1	TGTGCCAGCAGTGTTACAGGGGGCGGTGGGTTTAGAGTAGCCAAAAACATTCAGTACTTC	CASSVTGGGGFRVAKNIQYF
TRBV12-3/TRBV12-4	TRBJ1-2	-	TRBD1	TGTGCCAGCAGTGGACAGGGACGGTCTTACTATGGCTACACCTTC	CASSGQGRSYYGYTF
TRBV6-5	TRBJ1-5	-	TRBD1	TGTGCCAGCAAAGGGACAGGCAGCAATCAGCCCCAGCATTTT	CASKGTGSNQPQHF
TRBV5-1	TRBJ2-3	-	-	TGCGCCAGCAGCTTTGGTCCTTCGCGGAGCACAGATACGCAGTATTTT	CASSFGPSRSTDTQYF
TRBV11-3	TRBJ2-1	-	TRBD2	TGTGCCAGCAGCAATAGCGGGGGACGACCCAACAATGAGCAGTTCTTC	CASSNSGGRPNNEQFF
TRBV4-3	TRBJ1-2	-	-	TGCGCCAGCAGCCAAGAATTTCGCAGCTTGGATGGCTACACCTTC	CASSQEFRSLDGYTF
TRBV4-2	TRBJ2-5	-	TRBD2	TGTGCCAGCAGCCAAGAAGTCCAGCGGGGGGTTGGGGAGACCCAGTACTTC	CASSQEVQRGVGETQYF
TRBV2	TRBJ2-3	-	TRBD2	TGTGCCTCCCTCCGGCTAGCGGGGGGGCAGACGAGTTTGGATACGCAGTATTTT	CASLRLAGGQTSLDTQYF
TRBV23-1	TRBJ2-4	-	-	TGCGCCAGCAGTCATCCGACAGGTCGGGACATTCAGTACTTC	CASSHPTGRDIQYF
TRBV6-5	TRBJ1-2	-	-	TGTGCCAGCAGTCAGACACCAACTAACTATGGCTACACCTTC	CASSQTPTNYGYTF
TRBV7-6	TRBJ2-1	-	TRBD1	TGTGCCAGCAGCCACCGGACAGGACCCTACAATGAGCAGTTCTTC	CASSHRTGPYNEQFF
TRBV27	TRBJ2-5	-	-	TGTGCCAGCAGCCGCTCCGAGCGGCTCAGGAAAGAGACCCAGTACTTC	CASSRSERLRKETQYF
TRBV6-1	TRBJ2-7	-	-	TGTGCCAGCAGACAACTCACGCCGGACAGAGGCGGCTACGAGCAGTACTTC	CASRQLTPDRGGYEQYF
TRBV7-9	TRBJ2-5	-	-	TGTGCCAGCAGCCCCAGTGACGGGGACCAAGAGACCCAGTACTTC	CASSPSDGDQETQYF